The 17 T cell receptor beta chains below were found in one sample sequenced in a study of CD8+ T cells in alopecia areata. cDNA serving as the sequencing template came from extracted, reverse transcribed RNA. The protocol was immunoSEQ multiplex PCR, while the TCRdb copy is restricted to in-frame clones and leaves out a portion. The data hold some 150,000 clones, with roughly nine tenths observed a single time. As for treatment: oral pan-JAK inhibitor, 5-10 mg twice daily. Source: CD8+ T cells sorted from blood, taken at week 4, from a patient treated with tofacitinib. The receptors originated from a human donor with alopecia areata.

On this clone: Other DNA sequences in the sample encode the same CDR3. V and J are TRBV30 and TRBJ2-1; D unclear. The V and J ends lost 1 base and 0 bases respectively, with 7 bases between them. Per germline, CDR1 GTSNPN and CDR2 SVGIG (reference sequence). This CDR3 region has 14 residues. The CDR3, as DNA: TGTGCCTGGAGTGGGGGAAGCTCCTACAATGAGCAGTTCTTC. Protein sequence: CAWSGGSSYNEQFF.

The count of this clone is one. The chain has TRBV29-1 and TRBJ2-7; 11 bases line up with TRBD2. CDR1 and CDR2 from the germline V gene are SQVTM and ANQGSEA. V was clipped by 2 bases and J by 7 bases; unmatched bases: 7. The CDR3 length is 14 residues. CDR3 region: CSVESLAGGPEQYF. As DNA, the CDR3 is TGCAGCGTTGAAAGCCTAGCGGGGGGCCCAGAGCAGTACTTC.

The rearrangement joins TRBV4-1 to TRBJ1-1; no clear D gene. Germline-derived CDR1 and CDR2 are MGHRA and YSYEKL. The CDR3 runs to 15 residues. V lost 1 base and J 3 bases, leaving 12 bases between the germline ends. The CDR3 region has the DNA TGCGCCAGCAGCCAAGTTACCGGGTCTCACACTGAAGCTTTCTTT. Protein product: CASSQVTGSHTEAFF.

This chain joins TRBV5-1 and TRBJ2-7; 12 nucleotides align to TRBD2. The V segment lost 0 bases and the J segment 6 bases; nucleotides outside the gene matches: 4. The CDR3 runs 15 residues. In germline, CDR1 is SGHRS, CDR2 YFSETQ. The CDR3: CASSLATSGSGEQYF. The CDR3 DNA sequence: TGCGCCAGCAGCTTGGCGACTAGCGGGAGCGGCGAGCAGTACTTC.

The chain uses TRBV27 and TRBJ2-7; a weak D match, TRBD1 (6 bases). The CDR3 is made up of 13 amino acids. V was cut by 3 bases and J by 7 bases, with 13 bases left in between. Germline CDR1 MNHEY, CDR2 SMNVEV (reference sequence). The CDR3 here is CASSLGRGKEQYF. CDR3 nucleotide sequence: TGTGCCAGCAGTTTGGGCAGGGGTAAAGAGCAGTACTTC.

The chain recombines TRBV7-9 with TRBJ2-7, with no clear D. V gave up 5 bases and J gave up 0 bases, with 14 bases separating them. The CDR3 has 15 amino acids. The germline CDR1 and CDR2 sequences are SEHNR and FQNEAQ (reference sequence). The CDR3 nucleotides are TGTGCCAGCAGCCAGGTCGCGATGGGCTCCTACGAGCAGTACTTC. It specifies CASSQVAMGSYEQYF.

The chain links TRBV29-1 to TRBJ2-7; D is unclear. Germline values: CDR1 SQVTM, CDR2 ANQGSEA. This CDR3 contains 14 residues. Trimming stripped 6 bases from V and 0 bases from J, with 15 bases between. DNA for the CDR3: TGCAGCGTCGAAAGGGTCGGAAGCTCCTACGAGCAGTACTTC. It encodes CSVERVGSSYEQYF.

The rearrangement uses TRBV4-2 and TRBJ2-1; D might be TRBD2 (6 bases). Between the trimmed V and J ends, which lost 0 bases and 4 bases, there was a span of 16 bases. The CDR3 contains 17 residues. Germline values: CDR1 LGHNA, CDR2 YNFKEQ. CDR3 nucleotide sequence: TGTGCCAGCAGCCAAGACCCCGGGACTGCGTTTTACAATGAGCAGTTCTTC. Residues: CASSQDPGTAFYNEQFF.

This chain connects TRBV14 to TRBJ2-5, with D perhaps given as TRBD1 or TRBD2 (6 bases each). The CDR3 extends over 14 amino acids. V gave up 1 base and J gave up 5 bases, with 11 bases separating them. In germline, CDR1 is SGHDN, CDR2 FVKESK. CDR3 DNA: TGTGCCAGCAGCCAAGTTCGGGGGCTTGAGACCCAGTACTTC. It translates to CASSQVRGLETQYF.

The chain has TRBV18 and TRBJ2-1, with D perhaps given as TRBD1 or TRBD2 (5 bases each). The CDR3 covers 13 residues. Trimming removed 3 bases from V and 8 bases from J, with 11 bases in between. CDR1 and CDR2 (germline): KGHSH, LQKENI. CDR3 loop: CASSPGPSDEQFF. CDR3 DNA sequence: TGTGCCAGCTCACCGGGACCTTCCGATGAGCAGTTCTTC.

DNA for the CDR3: TGCGCCAGCAGTCACCGCGGTGAGCAGTACTTC. Its translation is CASSHRGEQYF. V and J are TRBV23-1 and TRBJ2-7; D uncertain. TRBV23-1 is placed among ORFs of uncertain function. The CDR3 sequence is 11 residues long. The V end lost 3 bases, the J end lost 7 bases, and 7 bases lay between the germline ends.

To note about this clone: One end of the junction is discordant with germline, which a read error may explain. This chain joins TRBV6-5 and TRBJ1-2; D is unclear. CDR3 size: 15 residues. Germline CDR1 MNHEY, CDR2 SVGAGI. The CDR3 is CASSYSPGISYGYTF. The CDR3 region has the DNA TGTGCCAGCAGCTACTCCCCGGGGATCAGCTATGGCTACACCTTC.

CDR3 sequence: CSVRGRDHYGYTF. The CDR3 DNA follows: TGCAGCGTGAGGGGACGGGACCACTATGGCTACACCTTC. The gene calls are TRBV29-1 and TRBJ1-2; a possible D gene is TRBD1 (5 bases). The V gene's germline CDR1 is SQVTM and CDR2 ANQGSEA. The CDR3 is 13 residues long. With 6 bases removed from V and 3 bases from J, the gap between germline ends came to 14 bases. Combining the CDR3 with reference TRBV29-1 and TRBJ1-2 gives the whole variable domain SAVISQKPSRDICQRGTSLTIQCQVDSQVTMMFWYRQQPGQSLTLIATANQGSEATYESGFVIDKFPISRPNLTFSTLTVSNMSPEDSSIYLCSVRGRDHYGYTFGSGTRLTVV.

This chain links TRBV29-1 with TRBJ2-2; tentative D call: TRBD1 (5 bases). Germline V gene lookup returns CDR1 SQVTM and CDR2 ANQGSEA. The V end lost 3 bases, the J end lost 4 bases, and 15 bases lay between the germline ends. This CDR3 is built from 15 residues. DNA of the CDR3: TGCAGCGTTGACATCTCCGGACAAGTCACCGGGGAGCTGTTTTTT. Protein: CSVDISGQVTGELFF.

V gene TRBV29-1 combines with J gene TRBJ2-3; D perhaps matches TRBD2 (5 bases). This CDR3 contains 13 residues. Germline CDR1 is SQVTM and CDR2 is ANQGSEA. Between the trimmed V and J ends, which lost 3 bases and 2 bases, there was a span of 9 bases. The CDR3 DNA follows: TGCAGCGTTGATCGAGGGCTCACAGATACGCAGTATTTT. Its protein product is CSVDRGLTDTQYF.

The chain joins TRBV7-6 to TRBJ2-7; D is unclear. Germline V gene data show CDR1 as SGHVS and CDR2 as FNYEAQ. The CDR3 is 13 residues long. Deletions cut 6 bases from V and 2 bases from J, with 11 bases between. The CDR3 DNA sequence: TGTGCCAGCAGTAGAGAAGCCACCTACGAGCAGTACTTC. It specifies CASSREATYEQYF.

The chain is built from TRBV30 and TRBJ1-1, with D possibly being TRBD1 (5 bases). This CDR3 region has 14 residues. Germline V CDR1 and CDR2: GTSNPN, SVGIG (reference sequence). V was pared by 0 bases and J by 1 base, with 9 bases between. The CDR3 sequence: CAWSVRGGNTEAFF. CDR3 nucleotide sequence: TGTGCCTGGAGTGTACGGGGGGGGAACACTGAAGCTTTCTTT. The complete variable domain, with remaining parts taken from reference TRBV30 and TRBJ1-1, reads SQTIHQWPATLVQPVGSPLSLECTVEGTSNPNLYWYRQAAGRGLQLLFYSVGIGQISSEVPQNLSASRPQDRQFILSSKKLLLSDSGFYLCAWSVRGGNTEAFFGQGTRLTVV.